What follows are 5 T cell receptor beta chains derived from one specimen sequenced in a study of spatial heterogeneity in lung cancer. General study findings and limits: Tumor mutation count correlated with how many alpha and beta TCRs expanded intratumorally.

Time point meaning: sample taken at primary tumor resection. TCRdb re-derived calls from the 5' RACE reads in MiXCR, one entry per CDR3 protein. The table includes over 1,000 distinct CDR3 sequences, about an eighth detected once. Their antigens remain unidentified. The material was lung tumor tissue, obtained at surgery. The receptor set was obtained from a male donor with early-stage non-small cell lung cancer.

This clonotype was detected many times. With the library built for alpha chains, this beta chain is off target and its frequency is not meaningful. The chain carries TRBV20-1 and TRBJ2-5; the D is unclear. The CDR3 contains 14 residues. Germline CDR1 reads DFQATT; CDR2 reads SNEGSKA (reference sequence). V lost 0 bases and J 2 bases, leaving 10 bases between the germline ends. The CDR3 reads CSARDAVSQETQYF. DNA of the CDR3: TGCAGTGCTAGAGATGCGGTCTCTCAAGAGACCCAGTACTTC.

By share, this clonotype ranks as large. For a library built for alpha chains, this beta chain is a stray read; little rests on its size. The chain links TRBV11-2 to TRBJ1-1, with D unresolved. Germline CDR1 is SGHAT and CDR2 is FQNNGV. V lost 8 bases and J 8 bases, leaving 15 bases between the germline ends. This CDR3 comprises 12 residues. The CDR3 sequence is CASSNAVREAFF. CDR3 in DNA: TGTGCCAGCTCCAATGCGGTGAGGGAAGCTTTCTTT. Supplemented by reference TRBV11-2 and TRBJ1-1, the full variable domain reads EAGVAQSPRYKIIEKRQSVAFWCNPISGHATLYWYQQILGQGPKLLIQFQNNGVVDDSQLPKDRFSAERLKGVDSTLKIQPAKLEDSAVYLCASSNAVREAFFGQGTRLTVV.

This clonotype ranks as medium-sized (0.01 to 0.1%). This beta chain represents an off-target read in a library built for alpha chains; its size is of limited meaning. V gene TRBV5-8 combines with J gene TRBJ2-5, with TRBD1 identical over 11 bases. This CDR3 spans 16 amino acids. Trimming took 4 bases from V and 6 from J; bases not matched to a gene: 11. Germline assignment: CDR1 SGHTS and CDR2 YDEGEE. The CDR3 here is CASSIRTGGVRKTQYF. DNA of the CDR3: TGTGCCAGCAGCATACGGACAGGGGGCGTTAGAAAGACCCAGTACTTC.

Sample share makes this clonotype large. The library was built for alpha chains, so this beta chain is an off-target read and its size means little. The chain uses TRBV24-1 and TRBJ2-1; possibly TRBD2 for D (6 bases). V lost 4 bases and J lost 12, with 15 bases in between. Germline CDR1 KGHDR, CDR2 SFDVKD. The CDR3 loop spans 13 amino acids. CDR3 loop: CATSELTSIGQFF. The DNA for the CDR3 is TGTGCCACCAGTGAGCTGACTAGTATAGGGCAGTTCTTC.

At least ten counts were recorded for this clonotype. A library made for alpha chains picked up this beta chain off target, so its size means little. CDR3 region: CASSLSQGAGQPQHF. CDR3 bases: TGTGCCAGCAGTTTATCTCAGGGGGCTGGACAGCCCCAGCATTTT. The V and J genes are TRBV28 and TRBJ1-5; 8 bases agree with TRBD1. This CDR3 has 15 residues. The trim removed 1 base at V and 7 bases at J, leaving 6 bases unmatched. Germline V gene sequence: CDR1 MDHEN, CDR2 SYDVKM.